This is a list of T cell receptor beta chains from one sample in a study of CD8 T cells in ankylosing spondylitis. TCRdb independently ran MiXCR on the 5' RACE reads; one entry per CDR3 protein. The sample lists over 400,000 distinct CDR3 sequences, approximately 26% occurring once. The sequenced sample consisted of blood, either unsorted or a sorted T cell fraction (not recorded which). The receptors were sampled from a male donor with ankylosing spondylitis. Each CDR3 is given with its conserved first and last residue. The D gene is left open where the match is weak. A clone size is listed for some rows: how often the clone was seen (once, few, many), or a class if it is expanded.

>TRBJ1-1|TRBV6-6|.|.
TGTGCCAGCCGTGATGGGGATTACACTGAAGCTTTCTTT
CASRDGDYTEAFF
>TRBJ2-4|TRBV29-1|many|.
TGCAGCGCCACAACTGCGGAGAGCATTCAGTACTTC
CSATTAESIQYF
>TRBJ2-5|TRBV11-2|.|.
TGTGCCAGCAGCTCTTTTGGGACGGTGAAAGAGACCCAGTACTTC
CASSSFGTVKETQYF
>TRBJ1-1|TRBV15|few|.
TGTGCCACCAGCAGAGATCGGGCCGGCACTGAAGCTTTCTTT
CATSRDRAGTEAFF
>TRBJ2-7|TRBV7-9|.|TRBD1
TGTGCCAGCAGCTTAGCGTATCCGGGACAGCTCTACGAGCAGTACTTC
CASSLAYPGQLYEQYF
>TRBJ1-3|TRBV25-1|.|.
TGTGCCAGCAGTGAAGTAGGGGGGAAGGGAAACACCATATATTTT
CASSEVGGKGNTIYF
>TRBJ2-3|TRBV29-1|.|.
TGCAGCGTTGGCCGGGACTTGGGGGTGGATACGCAGTATTTT
CSVGRDLGVDTQYF
>TRBJ1-1|TRBV6-5|.|.
TGTGCCAGCAGTTACTCCCGGGTATACACTGAAGCTTTCTTT
CASSYSRVYTEAFF
>TRBJ2-1|TRBV20-1|few|TRBD2
TGCAGTTCAAGCGGGACTCGCGAGCAGTTCTTC
CSSSGTREQFF
>TRBJ2-1|TRBV20-1|.|TRBD2
TGCAGTGCTGGGGGGGGACTAGCGGGAGATACGCACTACAATGAGCAGTTCTTC
CSAGGGLAGDTHYNEQFF
>TRBJ1-1|TRBV29-1|.|.
TGCAGCGTTCTTTCCCTAGAGTACACTGAAGCTTTCTTT
CSVLSLEYTEAFF
>TRBJ1-1|TRBV2|.|.
TGTGCCAGCTCCTATCGACACCTGAACACTGAAGCTTTCTTT
CASSYRHLNTEAFF
>TRBJ1-1|TRBV7-2|.|.
TGTGCCAGCCGCGGAGGGACCATGAACACTGAAGCTTTCTTT
CASRGGTMNTEAFF
>TRBJ2-2|TRBV28|.|.
TGTGCCAGCAGCCGGCGGTGGAACACCGGGGAGCTGTTTTTT
CASSRRWNTGELFF
>TRBJ2-7|TRBV27|.|TRBD2
TGTGCCAGCAGTCTCTACCCGGGAGTAGCGGGAAGCTACGAGCAGTACTTC
CASSLYPGVAGSYEQYF
>TRBJ1-1|TRBV6-5|few|.
TGTGCCAGCAGTTACTCAGGCGTTCTGGGCACTGAAGCTTTCTTT
CASSYSGVLGTEAFF
>TRBJ2-2|TRBV12-3/TRBV12-4|.|.
TGTGCCAGCAGTTACAGGGACGCCGGGGAGCTGTTTTTT
CASSYRDAGELFF
>TRBJ1-2|TRBV19|.|TRBD1
TGTGCCAGTACCGTTCCCGGACAGGAGTTTTTTGGCTACACCTTC
CASTVPGQEFFGYTF
>TRBJ2-1|TRBV4-1|.|.
TGCGCCAGCAGCCACATAGACCTGATCTCCTACAATGAGCAGTTCTTC
CASSHIDLISYNEQFF
>TRBJ2-3|TRBV9|few|TRBD2
TGTGCCAGCAGCGCCGGGACTAGCGTCAGCACAGATACGCAGTATTTT
CASSAGTSVSTDTQYF
>TRBJ2-7|TRBV20-1|.|TRBD2
TGCAGTGCTAGCACCACCCTAGCGGGTAGGGCGGCGCACGAGCAGTACTTC
CSASTTLAGRAAHEQYF
>TRBJ2-2|TRBV5-1|.|.
TGCGCCAGCAGCGGAGGGGGCGCCGGGAACACCGGGGAGCTGTTTTTT
CASSGGGAGNTGELFF
>TRBJ2-3|TRBV27|many|.
TGTGCCAGCCGGACACAGAGCACAGATACGCAGTATTTT
CASRTQSTDTQYF
>TRBJ2-2|TRBV7-9|few|.
TGTGCCAGCAGCTTAAAGGAGGGACCGAACACCGGGGAGCTGTTTTTT
CASSLKEGPNTGELFF
>TRBJ2-3|TRBV7-2|.|TRBD2
TGTGCCAGCAGCTTAGATATTAGCGGGAGTGCAGATACGCAGTATTTT
CASSLDISGSADTQYF
>TRBJ2-3|TRBV5-1|many|.
TGCGCCAGCAGCTTGGGCAGTATCACAGATACGCAGTATTTT
CASSLGSITDTQYF
>TRBJ1-4|TRBV5-6|.|.
TGTGCCAGCAGCTTAAATGTTCCGTTTAATGAAAAACTGTTTTTT
CASSLNVPFNEKLFF
>TRBJ2-1|TRBV12-3/TRBV12-4|.|TRBD2
TGTGCCAGCAGTTTGGCGGGAGGGCCGCCCAATGAGCAGTTCTTC
CASSLAGGPPNEQFF
>TRBJ1-1|TRBV7-9|few|.
TGTGCCAGCAGCCCCTGGGGGGCGAGGGTAAACACTGAAGCTTTCTTT
CASSPWGARVNTEAFF
>TRBJ2-1|TRBV16|.|TRBD1
TGTGCCAGCAGCCTTACATACAGGGGTTCCTACAATGAGCAGTTCTTC
CASSLTYRGSYNEQFF
>TRBJ2-5|TRBV7-2|.|.
TGTGCCAGCAGCCCCCGACCGAATTTCCAAGAGACCCAGTACTTC
CASSPRPNFQETQYF
>TRBJ2-2|TRBV7-7|few|TRBD2
TGTGCCAGCAGCCGCGGACTAGCGGGAGAATCCGGGGAGCTGTTTTTT
CASSRGLAGESGELFF
>TRBJ2-1|TRBV7-9|.|.
TGTGCCAGCAGCTTAGAGGGTTCGGGAAACAATGAGCAGTTCTTC
CASSLEGSGNNEQFF
>TRBJ1-1|TRBV7-9|few|.
TGTGCCAGCAGCTTCGAGGACACTGAAGCTTTCTTT
CASSFEDTEAFF
>TRBJ1-1|TRBV7-2|.|.
TGTGCCAGCAGCGCAAGAATGGGCACTGAAGCTTTCTTT
CASSARMGTEAFF
>TRBJ1-1|TRBV2|few|TRBD1
TGTGCCAGCAGTGAAGCGTCGGGACAGCCTGAAGCTTTCTTT
CASSEASGQPEAFF
>TRBJ2-5|TRBV18|few|.
TGTGCCAGCTCACCTAATAACAGAGTCCAAGAGACCCAGTACTTC
CASSPNNRVQETQYF
>TRBJ2-4|TRBV3-1|.|TRBD1
TGTGCCAGCAGTTTCACAGGGGGCCGGTTGTCCAAAAACATTCAGTACTTC
CASSFTGGRLSKNIQYF
>TRBJ2-5|TRBV5-1|.|TRBD2
TGCGCCAGCAGCTCGACTAGCGGGAGTTCTGAGACCCAGTACTTC
CASSSTSGSSETQYF
>TRBJ2-7|TRBV27|few|TRBD2
TGTGCCAGCAGAAGTAGCGGGAGGGCGAACGAGCAGTACTTC
CASRSSGRANEQYF
>TRBJ1-2|TRBV29-1|.|.
TGCAGCGTTACCGGGACGGCGTATGGCTACACCTTC
CSVTGTAYGYTF
>TRBJ1-1|TRBV20-1|few|.
TGCAGTGGTCGGGGGGGAAGCACTGAAGCTTTCTTT
CSGRGGSTEAFF